Listed here are 27 T cell receptor beta chains from one sample, sequenced in a study of cytomegalovirus exposure and HLA in healthy donors. It was with 60 Vbeta and 13 Jbeta primers that the PCR ran. Method: immunoSEQ multiplex PCR; TCRdb's copy keeps in-frame clones and lacks some. The sample lists around 200,000 clones, over 65% occurring once. The sequencing input was PBMCs. The receptors here all came from a woman aged 60-70 years in good health and CMV-seropositive.

A note on this clone: Other nucleotide sequences in the sample specify the same CDR3. V is TRBV7-9 and J is TRBJ1-4; D may be TRBD1 (6 bases). The CDR3 extends over 14 amino acids. Germline V gene sequence: CDR1 SEHNR, CDR2 FQNEAQ (reference sequence). Trimming shortened V by 7 bases and J by 8 bases, and 17 bases separated the two germline ends. The CDR3 bases are TGTGCCAGCACCGGACAGTATTTTAACGAAAAACTGTTTTTT. Amino acid sequence: CASTGQYFNEKLFF. Looking up the rest from reference TRBV7-9 and TRBJ1-4 gives the full variable domain: DTGVSQNPRHKITKRGQNVTFRCDPISEHNRLYWYRQTLGQGPEFLTYFQNEAQLEKSRLLSDRFSAERPKGSFSTLEIQRTEQGDSAMYLCASTGQYFNEKLFFGSGTQLSVL.

The chain carries TRBV7-6 and TRBJ2-1; D is perhaps TRBD2 (5 bases). V gave up 5 bases and J gave up 4 bases, with 21 bases separating them. The length of the CDR3 is 17 residues. Germline CDR1 is SGHVS and CDR2 is FNYEAQ. CDR3 nucleotides: TGTGCCAGCAGCCCGGTTGGCGGAGCGGTAGGATACAATGAGCAGTTCTTC. Protein sequence: CASSPVGGAVGYNEQFF.

The rearrangement links TRBV5-1 to TRBJ2-7; 9 bases align to TRBD2. The CDR3 runs to 15 residues. With 4 bases clipped from V and 5 bases from J, the junction kept 10 bases outside the gene matches. Germline CDR1 is SGHRS and CDR2 is YFSETQ. CDR3 bases: TGCGCCAGCAGCCCCACGGCTAGCGGGAACCACGAGCAGTACTTC. It encodes CASSPTASGNHEQYF.

V usage is TRBV7-2 and J usage is TRBJ1-1; D call uncertain. V lost 4 bases and J 3 bases, leaving 9 bases between the germline ends. The CDR3 loop spans 13 amino acids. In germline, CDR1 is SGHTA, CDR2 FQGNSA. CDR3 in DNA: TGTGCCAGCAGCTCCCGACTCTACACTGAAGCTTTCTTT. This encodes CASSSRLYTEAFF.

V is TRBV5-4 and J is TRBJ1-4; 8 bases are shared with TRBD1. The CDR3 has 14 amino acids. Trimming removed 5 bases from V and 7 bases from J; junction bases left unmatched: 7. Germline V gene sequence: CDR1 SGHNT, CDR2 YYREEE (reference sequence). The DNA for the CDR3 is TGTGCCAGCAGTGTCCAGGGGGCGCTTGAAAAACTGTTTTTT. It yields the protein CASSVQGALEKLFF.

The chain joins TRBV9 to TRBJ2-2, with 13 bases identical to TRBD2. The CDR3 totals 17 residues. J was trimmed by 2 bases and V by 3 bases; bases with no gene match: 4. Germline-derived CDR1 and CDR2 are SGDLS and YYNGEE. The CDR3 loop reads CASSGTSGGLNTGELFF. DNA of the CDR3: TGTGCCAGCAGCGGGACTAGCGGGGGCCTTAACACCGGGGAGCTGTTTTTT.

The chain couples TRBV27 to TRBJ2-3, with 12 bases that match TRBD2. The ends lost 5 bases at V and 2 bases at J; junction bases unmatched: 8. From germline, CDR1 is MNHEY and CDR2 SMNVEV (reference sequence). The CDR3 contains 17 residues. The CDR3 bases are TGTGCCAGCAGTCCCCGGACTAGCGGGACACTCACAGATACGCAGTATTTT. It specifies CASSPRTSGTLTDTQYF.

V and J are TRBV5-1 and TRBJ2-5; D is ambiguous. The germline V gene encodes CDR1 SGHRS and CDR2 YFSETQ. V was pared by 4 bases and J by 2 bases, with 6 bases between. The CDR3 has 12 residues. The CDR3 nucleotides read TGCGCCAGCAGCATCCAACAAGAGACCCAGTACTTC. Its protein product is CASSIQQETQYF. The complete variable domain, with remaining parts taken from reference TRBV5-1 and TRBJ2-5, reads KAGVTQTPRYLIKTRGQQVTLSCSPISGHRSVSWYQQTPGQGLQFLFEYFSETQRNKGNFPGRFSGRQFSNSRSEMNVSTLELGDSALYLCASSIQQETQYFGPGTRLLVL.

This sequence joins TRBV27 and TRBJ2-7; 8 bases line up with TRBD1. V dropped 4 bases and J dropped 3; count of bases not matched to a gene: 8. CDR1 is MNHEY, CDR2 SMNVEV, per germline (reference sequence). The CDR3 totals 15 residues. CDR3 loop: CASSSTGTGFYEQYF. CDR3 nucleotide sequence: TGTGCCAGCAGTTCGACCGGGACAGGTTTCTACGAGCAGTACTTC.

The V gene is TRBV6-4, the J gene TRBJ2-3, with 9 bases that match TRBD1. CDR1 is MRHNA and CDR2 is SNTAGT in the germline V gene. The CDR3 length is 14 residues. Trimming cost V 6 bases and J 2 bases; bases outside gene matches: 3. In DNA, the CDR3 is TGTGCCAGCAGCGGACAGGGGTCCACAGATACGCAGTATTTT. Amino acids: CASSGQGSTDTQYF.

The V gene is TRBV5-1, the J gene TRBJ2-7, with 14 bases aligning to TRBD2. The germline CDR1 and CDR2 sequences are SGHRS and YFSETQ. The CDR3 has 17 amino acids. V shed 2 bases, J shed 2 bases, and the junction held 6 bases outside the gene matches. CDR3 sequence reads: CASSFGLAGGQAYEQYF. The CDR3 DNA is TGCGCCAGCAGCTTTGGACTAGCGGGAGGCCAAGCCTACGAGCAGTACTTC.

This chain links TRBV7-9 with TRBJ1-1; 9 bases line up with TRBD1. CDR3 size: 13 residues. Germline V gives CDR1 SEHNR, CDR2 FQNEAQ (reference sequence). V trimming: 1 base; J trimming: 11 bases; junction bases outside the gene matches: 5. CDR3 in DNA: TGTGCCAGCAGCTTAGGTTCACAGGGGGCGGCTTTCTTT. Its translation: CASSLGSQGAAFF. The full variable domain, its missing parts supplied by reference TRBV7-9 and TRBJ1-1, is DTGVSQNPRHKITKRGQNVTFRCDPISEHNRLYWYRQTLGQGPEFLTYFQNEAQLEKSRLLSDRFSAERPKGSFSTLEIQRTEQGDSAMYLCASSLGSQGAAFFGQGTRLTVV.

J is TRBJ2-3 and V is TRBV5-5; D unclear. Germline V gives CDR1 SGHKS, CDR2 YYEKEE (reference sequence). With 1 base removed from V and 4 bases from J, the gap between germline ends came to 4 bases. The CDR3 covers 12 residues. The CDR3 sequence is CASSLQSDTQYF. CDR3 nucleotide sequence: TGTGCCAGCAGCTTGCAGTCAGATACGCAGTATTTT.

J is TRBJ2-1 and V is TRBV5-4, with TRBD1 as a possible D gene (5 bases). The V gene lost 1 base and the J gene lost 2 bases, with 10 bases spanning the gap. The CDR3 loop spans 15 amino acids. CDR1 and CDR2 from the germline V gene are SGHNT and YYREEE (reference sequence). This CDR3 reads CASSLIGAPYNEQFF. DNA of the CDR3: TGTGCCAGCAGCTTGATTGGGGCCCCCTACAATGAGCAGTTCTTC.

This sequence joins TRBV9 and TRBJ2-5; 7 bases line up with TRBD1. The CDR3 is made up of 16 amino acids. Germline V CDR1 and CDR2: SGDLS, YYNGEE. Germline trimming cut 4 bases from V and 0 bases from J; bases unmatched to any gene: 9. The CDR3 bases are TGTGCCAGCAGCCAGGGGGTCGGGACAAACCAAGAGACCCAGTACTTC. Translating it yields CASSQGVGTNQETQYF.

The rearrangement links TRBV5-3 to TRBJ1-1, with D possibly being TRBD1 (6 bases). TRBV5-3 is marked as an open reading frame, function uncertain. The CDR3 consists of 14 residues. V was shortened by 5 bases and J by 2 bases, with 13 bases between the two germline ends. The CDR3 sequence is CARRRQVLNTEAFF. The CDR3 DNA is TGTGCCAGAAGGAGACAGGTCCTAAACACTGAAGCTTTCTTT.

The V gene is TRBV6-1, the J gene TRBJ1-4, with 7 bases that match TRBD1. The CDR3 extends over 14 amino acids. The trim removed 5 bases at V and 7 bases at J, leaving 7 bases unmatched. Germline lookup yields CDR1 MNHNS and CDR2 SASEGT. As DNA, the CDR3 is TGTGCCAGCAGTTTTCAGGGGGGAGTTGAAAAACTGTTTTTT. It is translated as CASSFQGGVEKLFF.

This clone was seen a handful of times. This chain joins TRBV30 and TRBJ1-2, with a possible D match to TRBD1 (5 bases). This CDR3 has 11 residues. Germline V gene data show CDR1 as GTSNPN and CDR2 as SVGIG (reference sequence). The ends were cut back, 2 bases at V and 5 bases at J, with 6 bases in the middle. The CDR3 region has the DNA TGTGCCTGGAGTCGGGGGTATGGCTACACCTTC. Protein product: CAWSRGYGYTF.

The chain has TRBV10-2 and TRBJ2-1; a weak D match, TRBD2 (6 bases). The ends were cut back, 6 bases at V and 5 bases at J, with 11 bases in the middle. The CDR3 is 13 residues long. The germline V gene encodes CDR1 WSHSY and CDR2 SAAADI. CDR3 protein: CASSAGRNNEQFF. CDR3 sequence (DNA): TGCGCCAGCAGCGCCGGGAGAAACAATGAGCAGTTCTTC.

This clone was detected only a few times. The rearrangement joins TRBV2 to TRBJ2-2; 9 nucleotides agree with TRBD2. The germline V gene encodes CDR1 SNHLY and CDR2 FYNNEI. This CDR3 has 17 amino acids. Trimming took 6 bases from V and 4 from J; bases not matched to a gene: 12. CDR3 DNA: TGTGCCAGCAGGGACCCCCGGGCGGGAGGGACCACCGGGGAGCTGTTTTTT. As protein: CASRDPRAGGTTGELFF.

The V and J genes are TRBV6-5 and TRBJ1-3, with D tentatively TRBD1 (5 bases). The V gene's germline CDR1 is MNHEY and CDR2 SVGAGI. This CDR3 region has 14 residues. Trimming left V 2 bases short and J 2 bases short, with 7 bases between. CDR3 sequence (DNA): TGTGCCAGCAGTTACACCAGGGCTGGAAACACCATATATTTT. Its protein product is CASSYTRAGNTIYF.

The chain uses TRBV5-4 and TRBJ2-1, with 16 bases lining up with TRBD2. CDR3 length: 17 amino acids. After removal of 4 bases from V and 4 bases from J, the junction contained 5 bases not matched to a gene. Germline V CDR1 and CDR2: SGHNT, YYREEE (reference sequence). The CDR3 nucleotides read TGTGCCAGCAGCCCGGGACTAGCGGGGGGGCAATACAATGAGCAGTTCTTC. Translating it yields CASSPGLAGGQYNEQFF.

This clone was observed a single time. The chain is built from TRBV5-4 and TRBJ1-4, with D tentatively TRBD1 (5 bases). CDR1 is SGHNT, CDR2 YYREEE, per germline (reference sequence). V was clipped by 0 bases and J by 8 bases, with 11 bases between them. The CDR3 sequence is 14 residues long. The CDR3 DNA reads TGTGCCAGCAGCTTGGCAGGGTCTCGGGAAAAACTGTTTTTT. As protein: CASSLAGSREKLFF.

In this sample, this clone turned up once. This rearrangement joins TRBV7-2 to TRBJ1-2; the match to TRBD1 covers 9 bases. V lost 0 bases and J lost 3; bases outside the gene matches: 5. The germline CDR1 and CDR2 sequences are SGHTA and FQGNSA. This CDR3 comprises 16 residues. Here the CDR3 reads CASSLARTGGDYGYTF. The CDR3 nucleotides are TGTGCCAGCAGCTTAGCGCGCACAGGGGGCGACTATGGCTACACCTTC.

The genes are TRBV7-9 and TRBJ1-5, with a tentative D call TRBD1 (5 bases). The CDR3 consists of 15 residues. Trimming pared 8 bases from V and 1 base from J, leaving 15 bases between. Germline CDR1 and CDR2: SEHNR and FQNEAQ (reference sequence). CDR3 sequence reads: CASATGGGSNQPQHF. The CDR3 bases are TGTGCCAGCGCCACCGGCGGGGGAAGCAATCAGCCCCAGCATTTT.

A note on this clone: Other DNA sequences in this sample translate to the same CDR3. The chain couples TRBV6-5 to TRBJ1-2; possible D gene TRBD1, 6 bases. This CDR3 contains 13 residues. Trimming stripped 6 bases from V and 4 bases from J, with 12 bases between. CDR1 and CDR2 from the germline V gene are MNHEY and SVGAGI. CDR3 bases: TGTGCCAGCAGCAAGGACAGACTCTATGGCTACACCTTC. This gives the protein CASSKDRLYGYTF.

This clone appeared a few times. The gene calls are TRBV6-5 and TRBJ1-2, with 9 bases that match TRBD1. Germline values: CDR1 MNHEY, CDR2 SVGAGI. The CDR3 length is 11 residues. Unmatched junction bases numbered 2, after V lost 8 bases and J lost 7 bases. The CDR3, as DNA: TGTGCCAGCGGGACAGGGCGTGGCTACACCTTC. It is translated as CASGTGRGYTF.